Below, 5 T cell receptor beta chains from the same sample are listed, as sequenced in a study of T cells in Graves' hyperthyroidism and ophthalmopathy. Template material for amplifying TCR beta CDR3 regions consisted of RNA transcripts. HTBI primers were the set used in a first-round RT-PCR of the TCR CDR3. From the multiplex PCR reads, TCRdb called clonotypes with MiXCR, one entry per CDR3 protein. The sample lists a few hundred thousand distinct CDR3 sequences, around 20% occurring once. The specimen was blood. The receptors were gathered from a man aged 40-49 years with Graves' hyperthyroidism.

This clonotype came up a few times. This sequence joins TRBV7-9 and TRBJ2-7; D may correspond to TRBD1 or TRBD2 (7 bases each). The germline gives CDR1 SEHNR, CDR2 FQNEAQ (reference sequence). CDR3 length: 13 amino acids. Trimming took 5 bases from V and 9 from J, leaving 17 bases between them. The CDR3 region has the DNA TGTGCCAGCAGCCGCATCCAGGGGGGGGGGCAGTACTTC. Its protein is CASSRIQGGGQYF.

At least ten counts were recorded for this clonotype. The chain recombines TRBV7-8 with TRBJ2-3, with TRBD2 matching 9 bases. Germline V gives CDR1 SGHVS, CDR2 FQNEAQ. V dropped 4 bases and J dropped 2; count of bases not matched to a gene: 7. This CDR3 has 16 residues. CDR3: CASSYIAGADTDTQYF. CDR3 coding DNA: TGTGCCAGCAGCTATATAGCGGGGGCCGACACAGATACGCAGTATTTT.

This clonotype has at least ten counts. In DNA form, the CDR3 reads TGTGCCAGCAGCGTGTGGGGGGATAGCAATCAGCCCCAGCATTTT. This gives the protein CASSVWGDSNQPQHF. This rearrangement joins TRBV7-2 to TRBJ1-5, with a tentative D call TRBD1 (5 bases). The germline CDR1 and CDR2 sequences are SGHTA and FQGNSA. V lost 5 bases to trimming and J lost 0 bases, with 11 bases between them. CDR3 length: 15 amino acids.

The chain combines TRBV9 with TRBJ2-2; D is unclear. The V gene lost 1 base and the J gene lost 2 bases, with 9 bases spanning the gap. There are 15 residues in the CDR3. Per the germline V gene, CDR1 is SGDLS and CDR2 is YYNGEE. CDR3 bases: TGTGCCAGCAGCGTATGGTCCACCAACACCGGGGAGCTGTTTTTT. Translation gives CASSVWSTNTGELFF. Combining the CDR3 with reference TRBV9 and TRBJ2-2 gives the whole variable domain DSGVTQTPKHLITATGQRVTLRCSPRSGDLSVYWYQQSLDQGLQFLIQYYNGEERAKGNILERFSAQQFPDLHSELNLSSLELGDSALYFCASSVWSTNTGELFFGEGSRLTVL.

The V gene is TRBV9, the J gene TRBJ2-1; D may be TRBD2 (6 bases). The V end was cut by 0 bases, the J end by 9 bases, with 19 bases between. Germline lookup yields CDR1 SGDLS and CDR2 YYNGEE. This CDR3 is 16 amino acids long. The CDR3 is CASSVDTAGKAGEQFF. The CDR3 DNA follows: TGTGCCAGCAGCGTAGATACGGCAGGGAAAGCGGGTGAGCAGTTCTTC.